Listed here are 8 T cell receptor beta chains from one sample, sequenced in a study of cytomegalovirus exposure and HLA in healthy donors. PCR involved 60 Vbeta and 13 Jbeta primers. The method was immunoSEQ multiplex PCR; TCRdb's version includes in-frame clones alone and lacks a portion of them. The data show 200,000 to 250,000 clones, with less than 85% seen just once and 0.6% to 0.65% held by the top ten. The sequenced sample was PBMCs. These receptors were taken from a man younger than 30 in good health and CMV-seronegative.

The chain employs TRBV9 and TRBJ2-7, with 7 bases matching TRBD1. The V segment lost 4 bases and the J segment 0 bases; nucleotides outside the gene matches: 10. This CDR3 has 16 amino acids. Germline CDR1 and CDR2: SGDLS and YYNGEE. The CDR3 region is CASSNPDRWGSYEQYF. The CDR3 region has the DNA TGTGCCAGCAGCAACCCGGACAGGTGGGGCTCCTACGAGCAGTACTTC.

This rearrangement joins TRBV30 to TRBJ2-7, with 10 bases that match TRBD2. CDR1 is GTSNPN and CDR2 is SVGIG in the germline V gene (reference sequence). V trimming: 0 bases; J trimming: 6 bases; junction bases outside the gene matches: 5. The CDR3 runs 14 residues. The CDR3 DNA sequence: TGTGCCTGGAGTGTACTAGCGGGAATGGCCGAGCAGTACTTC. Its translation: CAWSVLAGMAEQYF.

This clone was observed a few times. The chain uses TRBV4-1 and TRBJ2-5, with 9 bases lining up with TRBD2. CDR1 MGHRA and CDR2 YSYEKL come from the germline V gene. The CDR3 contains 15 residues. Trimming took 3 bases from V and 1 from J; bases not matched to a gene: 3. DNA for the CDR3: TGCGCCAGCAGCCATATAGCGGGAGCCCAAGAGACCCAGTACTTC. Its protein is CASSHIAGAQETQYF.

Of note for this clone: Different DNA sequences within this sample yield the same CDR3. The chain combines TRBV19 with TRBJ1-5, with D tentatively TRBD1 (6 bases). Trimming took 5 bases from V and 3 from J, leaving 11 bases between them. Germline lookup yields CDR1 LNHDA and CDR2 SQIVND (reference sequence). There are 14 residues in the CDR3. CDR3 coding DNA: TGTGCCAGTAGTCAGGGGTTACTCAATCAGCCCCAGCATTTT. Its protein product is CASSQGLLNQPQHF.

This chain connects TRBV19 to TRBJ2-1, with 7 bases that match TRBD2. This CDR3 comprises 14 residues. The germline gives CDR1 LNHDA, CDR2 SQIVND (reference sequence). J gave up 5 bases and V 8 bases, and 9 bases lay outside the gene matches. CDR3 sequence (DNA): TGTGCCAGTGCTAGCGGAACCAATAACAATGAGCAGTTCTTC. This codes for CASASGTNNNEQFF.

The chain couples TRBV2 to TRBJ2-5, with no clear D. The end of the DNA is better explained by TRBJ2-7, so the J call may be wrong. CDR3 size: 14 residues. Germline V gene lookup returns CDR1 SNHLY and CDR2 FYNNEI. CDR3 DNA: TGTGCCAGCAGACCACCGGTCCTTTCCCCCGAGCAGTACTTC. Its translation is CASRPPVLSPEQYF.

The V call is TRBV2, the J call TRBJ2-2; 7 nucleotides line up with TRBD2. V dropped 7 bases and J dropped 6; count of bases not matched to a gene: 8. This CDR3 comprises 14 residues. CDR1 and CDR2 (germline): SNHLY, FYNNEI. CDR3 residues: CASKAGSGPGELFF. The DNA of the CDR3 is TGTGCCAGCAAAGCGGGATCGGGACCCGGGGAGCTGTTTTTT.

The rearrangement links TRBV14 to TRBJ2-5; 11 bases align to TRBD1. CDR3 length equals 17 residues. Germline assignment: CDR1 SGHDN and CDR2 FVKESK. V lost 3 bases and J lost 4; bases outside the gene matches: 10. DNA of the CDR3: TGTGCCAGCAGCCAGAGGAGGCGGGGACAGGGGGTAGAGACCCAGTACTTC. Protein product: CASSQRRRGQGVETQYF.